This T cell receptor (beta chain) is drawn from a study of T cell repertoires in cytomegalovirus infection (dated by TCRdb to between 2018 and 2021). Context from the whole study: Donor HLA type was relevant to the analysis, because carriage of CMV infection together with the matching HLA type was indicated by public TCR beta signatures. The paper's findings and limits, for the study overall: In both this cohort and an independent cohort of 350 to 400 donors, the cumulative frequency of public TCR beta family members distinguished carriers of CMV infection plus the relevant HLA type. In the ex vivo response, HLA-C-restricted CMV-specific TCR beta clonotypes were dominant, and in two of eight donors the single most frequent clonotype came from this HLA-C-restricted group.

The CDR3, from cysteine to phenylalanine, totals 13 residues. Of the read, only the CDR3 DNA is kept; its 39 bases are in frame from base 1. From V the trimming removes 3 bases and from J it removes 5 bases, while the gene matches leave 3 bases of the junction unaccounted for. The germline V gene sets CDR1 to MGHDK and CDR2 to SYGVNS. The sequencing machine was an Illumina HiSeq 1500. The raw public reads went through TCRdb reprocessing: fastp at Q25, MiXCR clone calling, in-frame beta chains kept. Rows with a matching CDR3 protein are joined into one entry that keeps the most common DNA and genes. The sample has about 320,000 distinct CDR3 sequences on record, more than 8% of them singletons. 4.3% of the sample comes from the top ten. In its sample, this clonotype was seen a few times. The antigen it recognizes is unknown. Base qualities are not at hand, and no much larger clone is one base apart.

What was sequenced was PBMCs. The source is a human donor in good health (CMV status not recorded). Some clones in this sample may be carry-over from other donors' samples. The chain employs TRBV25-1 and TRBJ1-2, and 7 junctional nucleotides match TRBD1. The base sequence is TGTGCCAGCAGTGACACAGGGGTTTATGGCTACACCTTC. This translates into CASSDTGVYGYTF.